The next 17 T cell receptor beta chains were all read from a single sample in a study of cytomegalovirus exposure and HLA in healthy donors (dated by TCRdb to 2015 to 2018). Library preparation used the immunoSEQ multiplex PCR assay. For the multiplex PCR, a mixture combining 60 forward primers for TCR Vbeta segments and 13 reverse primers for TCR Jbeta segments was used. This immuneACCESS table, as held by TCRdb, lists in-frame sequences with V and J called but not all clones. Of the missing ones, under half trace to an unresolved V gene in checked studies; the others have no known cause. The sample table holds 100,000 to 150,000 clones, of which around 75% were seen once. About 9.1% of the sample comes from the top ten. Sequenced: PBMCs. These receptor sequences come from a woman in her fifties or sixties in good health and CMV-seropositive.

The chain employs TRBV7-6 and TRBJ2-7; 8 bases line up with TRBD1. The germline V gene encodes CDR1 SGHVS and CDR2 FNYEAQ. Germline trimming cut 5 bases from V and 5 bases from J; bases unmatched to any gene: 8. The CDR3 runs 14 residues. The DNA of the CDR3 is TGTGCCAGCAGCGGGGGGACAGGAGGCCACGAGCAGTACTTC. The encoded protein is CASSGGTGGHEQYF. Drawing the rest from reference TRBV7-6 and TRBJ2-7, the complete variable domain is GAGVSQSPRYKVTKRGQDVALRCDPISGHVSLYWYRQALGQGPEFLTYFNYEAQQDKSGLPNDRFSAERPEGSISTLTIQRTEQRDSAMYRCASSGGTGGHEQYFGPGTRLTVT.

This chain joins TRBV9 and TRBJ2-1; 10 bases line up with TRBD2. The V and J ends lost 0 bases and 6 bases, in that order; junction bases with no gene match: 3. CDR1 is SGDLS and CDR2 is YYNGEE in the germline V gene. The CDR3 has 15 residues. This CDR3 reads CASSVVTSGPNEQFF. CDR3 DNA sequence: TGTGCCAGCAGCGTAGTGACTAGCGGGCCCAATGAGCAGTTCTTC.

This clone was found a few times. The rearrangement links TRBV5-4 to TRBJ2-7, with D possibly being TRBD1 (5 bases). Germline-derived CDR1 and CDR2 are SGHNT and YYREEE (reference sequence). V gave up 3 bases and J gave up 0 bases, with 13 bases separating them. The CDR3 consists of 15 residues. This chain's CDR3 is CASSSWGQSSYEQYF. In nucleotides, the CDR3 is TGTGCCAGCAGCTCCTGGGGCCAGAGCTCCTACGAGCAGTACTTC.

The V call is TRBV6-1, the J call TRBJ2-5, with 14 bases lining up with TRBD2. Germline V gene sequence: CDR1 MNHNS, CDR2 SASEGT. This CDR3 is built from 14 residues. V gave up 6 bases and J gave up 3 bases; unmatched junction bases: 0. In nucleotides, the CDR3 is TGTGCCAGCAGGGGACTAGCGGGAGAAGAGACCCAGTACTTC. This translates into CASRGLAGEETQYF.

The rearrangement joins TRBV5-1 to TRBJ2-7, with D perhaps TRBD1 (6 bases). Germline-derived CDR1 and CDR2 are SGHRS and YFSETQ. The CDR3 has 15 residues. V was clipped by 4 bases and J by 0 bases, with 14 bases between them. The CDR3 DNA is TGCGCCAGCAGCCCTGGACAGTCTAGCTCCTACGAGCAGTACTTC. Its protein is CASSPGQSSSYEQYF.

The table lists this clone with a count of one. This chain links TRBV9 with TRBJ2-3; D may be TRBD2 (6 bases). Germline CDR1 SGDLS, CDR2 YYNGEE. V lost 0 bases and J 2 bases, leaving 13 bases between the germline ends. CDR3 length: 16 residues. In DNA form, the CDR3 reads TGTGCCAGCAGCGTAGGGAACGGCGGGAACACAGATACGCAGTATTTT. It yields the protein CASSVGNGGNTDTQYF.

V gene TRBV11-3 combines with J gene TRBJ2-3; 10 nucleotides match TRBD2. CDR1 is SGHNT, CDR2 YENEEA, per germline. V lost 5 bases, J lost 1 base, and 3 bases stayed unmatched. The CDR3 runs to 15 residues. CDR3 in amino acids: CASSGSGGGTDTQYF. CDR3 sequence (DNA): TGTGCCAGCAGCGGGAGCGGGGGGGGCACAGATACGCAGTATTTT.

The genes are TRBV27 and TRBJ1-5; 9 bases match TRBD1. Germline CDR1 reads MNHEY; CDR2 reads SMNVEV (reference sequence). The CDR3 is 14 residues long. Trimming removed 5 bases from V and 5 bases from J; junction bases left unmatched: 4. CDR3 in DNA: TGTGCCAGCAGTCGACAGGGGGTCCATCAGCCCCAGCATTTT. Amino acid sequence: CASSRQGVHQPQHF.

This sequence joins TRBV6-1 and TRBJ2-5; 12 bases match TRBD2. Trimming at V came to 2 bases and at J to 7 bases, leaving 14 bases not matched to a gene. The CDR3 totals 18 residues. The V gene's germline CDR1 is MNHNS and CDR2 SASEGT. CDR3: CASSESLRLAGAPGTQYF. CDR3 sequence (DNA): TGTGCCAGCAGTGAAAGTCTACGACTAGCGGGGGCCCCCGGGACCCAGTACTTC.

The gene calls are TRBV2 and TRBJ2-3; TRBD1 is a possible D gene (5 bases). Germline CDR1 and CDR2: SNHLY and FYNNEI. Between the trimmed V and J ends, which lost 7 bases and 4 bases, there was a span of 21 bases. The CDR3 runs to 16 residues. CDR3 sequence reads: CASIIGATGWPDTQYF. As DNA, the CDR3 is TGTGCCAGCATAATAGGGGCTACCGGGTGGCCAGATACGCAGTATTTT.

The chain uses TRBV11-2 and TRBJ2-1; 7 bases line up with TRBD2. With 0 bases clipped from V and 15 bases from J, the junction kept 5 bases outside the gene matches. Germline CDR1 reads SGHAT; CDR2 reads FQNNGV. This CDR3 contains 12 residues. CDR3 bases: TGTGCCAGCAGCTTAGATCGGACTAGTGGGTTCTTC. It encodes CASSLDRTSGFF.

V is TRBV4-2 and J is TRBJ2-2; 10 nucleotides agree with TRBD2. Germline CDR1 reads LGHNA; CDR2 reads YNFKEQ. The CDR3 consists of 16 residues. Losses at the gene ends were 4 bases for V and 0 bases for J; bases not matched to a gene: 2. CDR3 sequence (DNA): TGTGCCAGCAGCCGCGGACTAGCGGCGAACACCGGGGAGCTGTTTTTT. Its protein is CASSRGLAANTGELFF.

This chain uses TRBV28 with TRBJ1-2; D may be TRBD1 (5 bases). V was shortened by 3 bases and J by 2 bases, with 7 bases between the two germline ends. From germline, CDR1 is MDHEN and CDR2 SYDVKM. This CDR3 comprises 13 residues. The DNA for the CDR3 is TGTGCCAGCAGTTTGCACAGGAACTATGGCTACACCTTC. It is translated as CASSLHRNYGYTF.

With regard to this clone: A read error is the likely source, as a far larger clone sits one nucleotide away. The chain couples TRBV7-2 to TRBJ1-5; a weak D match, TRBD1 (5 bases). Trimming took 1 base from V and 4 from J, leaving 11 bases between them. Per the germline V gene, CDR1 is SGHTA and CDR2 is FQGNSA. CDR3 length: 15 residues. The CDR3 region is CASSLVQGPNQPQHF. CDR3 DNA sequence: TGTGCCAGCAGCTTAGTTCAGGGCCCAAATCAGCCCCAGCATTTT.

The chain couples TRBV6-5 to TRBJ2-2, with 9 positions matching TRBD1. Looked up from germline, CDR1 is MNHEY and CDR2 is SVGAGI. V lost 5 bases to trimming and J lost 7 bases; unmatched junction nucleotides: 8. CDR3 size: 15 residues. The CDR3 loop reads CASSLTGGAVGELFF. The CDR3 nucleotides read TGTGCCAGCAGTCTCACAGGGGGCGCCGTCGGGGAGCTGTTTTTT.

This clone turned up a few times. The chain links TRBV7-2 to TRBJ2-2; TRBD2 matches 7 bases. Germline assignment: CDR1 SGHTA and CDR2 FQGNSA. The V segment lost 5 bases and the J segment 0 bases; nucleotides outside the gene matches: 6. CDR3 length: 16 amino acids. The CDR3: CASSPVGGANTGELFF. DNA of the CDR3: TGTGCCAGCAGCCCGGTGGGGGGGGCGAACACCGGGGAGCTGTTTTTT.

The chain has TRBV15 and TRBJ2-6; D is possibly TRBD2 (7 bases). Trimming pared 1 base from V and 3 bases from J, leaving 19 bases between. In germline, CDR1 is LNHNV, CDR2 YYDKDF (reference sequence). The CDR3 loop spans 19 amino acids. In DNA form, the CDR3 reads TGTGCCACCAGCAGAGCTGGGGGGGGGCCGGAAGGTGGGGCCAACGTCCTGACTTTC. This translates into CATSRAGGGPEGGANVLTF.